A selection of T cell receptor beta chains follows, all from one sample in a study of blood T cell repertoires in COVID-19. The protocol was immunoSEQ multiplex PCR, while the TCRdb copy is restricted to in-frame clones and leaves out a portion. In the table there are hundreds of thousands of clones, approximately 91% of which are singletons. The source material was peripheral blood. These receptors were taken from a woman in her 30s with COVID-19, enrolled during active disease. Each CDR3 is given with its conserved first and last residue. Fields, in order: clone size, D gene, J gene, V gene, CDR3 DNA, CDR3 protein. A D gene is named only where the DNA matches it firmly. Not every row has a clone size; where given, it reads once, few, many or a size class.

>.|TRBD1|TRBJ1-3|TRBV7-9
TGTGCCAGCAGCCGGGGACAGGCTGGAAACACCATATATTTT
CASSRGQAGNTIYF
>once|TRBD1|TRBJ2-2|TRBV10-3
TGTGCCATCAGACCAGACAGGGGGCCGGTCGGGGAGCTGTTTTTT
CAIRPDRGPVGELFF
>.|TRBD1|TRBJ2-2|TRBV29-1
TGCAGCGCCGGACAGGGTGGAAGGACCGGGGAGCTGTTTTTT
CSAGQGGRTGELFF
>many|.|TRBJ2-5|TRBV7-2
TGTGCCAGCAGCCCAGAGGCCGAGACCCAGTACTTC
CASSPEAETQYF
>.|.|TRBJ2-6|TRBV19
TGTGCCAGTAGTTCGCGCTCTGGGGCCAACGTCCTGACTTTC
CASSSRSGANVLTF
>.|TRBD2|TRBJ2-5|TRBV5-4
TGTGCCAGCAGCAAGGGACTAGCGGGAAGTCAAGAGACCCAGTACTTC
CASSKGLAGSQETQYF
>.|.|TRBJ1-3|TRBV7-9
TGTGCCAGCAGCTCTTGGGGCAGCGCCTCTGGAAACACCATATATTTT
CASSSWGSASGNTIYF
>.|TRBD2|TRBJ2-7|TRBV10-3
TGTGCCATCAGTGCTAGCGGCTACGAGCAGTACTTC
CAISASGYEQYF
>.|TRBD2|TRBJ2-1|TRBV9
TGTGCCAGCAGCGTAGCTCTCATCCTAGCGGGAGAAACCAATGAGCAGTTCTTC
CASSVALILAGETNEQFF
>once|.|TRBJ1-1|TRBV7-9
TGTGCCAGCAGCCCAGTGAACACTGAAGCTTTCTTT
CASSPVNTEAFF
>.|TRBD2|TRBJ2-7|TRBV6-5
TGTGCCAGCACTACCCAAGGACTAGCGGCCTACGAGCAGTACTTC
CASTTQGLAAYEQYF
>.|.|TRBJ2-2|TRBV6-1
TGTGCCAGCAGTGACGCCCGTGGACTTTTAGCCAGGGAGCTGTTTTTT
CASSDARGLLARELFF
>.|TRBD1|TRBJ2-5|TRBV2
TGTGCCAGCACTGGGGACAGGGGACCCGAGACCCAGTACTTC
CASTGDRGPETQYF
>.|TRBD1|TRBJ2-3|TRBV19
TGTGCCAGTAGAAGGATCCACAGGGGCCCAGATACGCAGTATTTT
CASRRIHRGPDTQYF
>.|.|TRBJ1-2|TRBV4-1
TGCGCCAGCAGCCAAACAAGCGCCCGGGACTATGGCTACACCTTC
CASSQTSARDYGYTF
>.|.|TRBJ2-2|TRBV19
TGTGCCAGTAGGAGGTTTACCGGGGAGCTGTTTTTT
CASRRFTGELFF
>once|.|TRBJ2-2|TRBV7-9
TGTGCCAGCAGCTATAACAACGGGGAGCTGTTTTTT
CASSYNNGELFF
>.|.|TRBJ2-4|TRBV3-1/TRBV3-2
TGTGCCAGCAGCCCTCAGGGGGCCAAAAACATTCAGTACTTC
CASSPQGAKNIQYF
>few|TRBD1|TRBJ1-1|TRBV7-3
TGTGCCAGCAGCTTGGGACAGGGGACTGAAGCTTTCTTT
CASSLGQGTEAFF
>.|.|TRBJ1-2|TRBV21-1
TGTGCCAGCAGCAAAGCCCTAACACACCGTCCCGGGACAGGGATCGGTGGCTACACCTTC
CASSKALTHRPGTGIGGYTF
>few|TRBD1|TRBJ1-6|TRBV28
TGTGCCAGCAGGGACCTTTTAGGGGGCGCCTATAATTCACCCCTCCACTTT
CASRDLLGGAYNSPLHF
>.|.|TRBJ2-4|TRBV5-3
TGTGCCAGAAGCTTGGAAGTAGCGGACAAAAACATTCAGTACTTC
CARSLEVADKNIQYF
>.|TRBD2|TRBJ2-7|TRBV5-4
TGTGCCAGCAGCTTGACTAGCGGGACCTACGAGCAGTACTTC
CASSLTSGTYEQYF
>once|.|TRBJ2-1|TRBV11-1
TGTGCCAGCAGCTTAGTTCTAAGCTCCTACAATGAGCAGTTCTTC
CASSLVLSSYNEQFF
>.|TRBD1|TRBJ1-1|TRBV2
TGTGCCGGGACCCGGGACAGCGTTGAAGCTTTCTTT
CAGTRDSVEAFF
>.|TRBD2|TRBJ2-7|TRBV7-2
TGTGCCAGCAGCCAGACTAGCGGGAGGCCTTCCTACGAGCAGTACTTC
CASSQTSGRPSYEQYF
>.|.|TRBJ1-1|TRBV10-3
TGTGCCATCAGTGAGTCGACAAGGGAAGCTTTCTTT
CAISESTREAFF
>few|TRBD1|TRBJ1-2|TRBV28
TGTGCCAGCAGATTTACCGGGACAGGGGCTGGCTACACCTTC
CASRFTGTGAGYTF
>.|.|TRBJ1-4|TRBV4-1
TGCGCCAGCAGGGGAGTTGCAACTAATGAAAAACTGTTTTTT
CASRGVATNEKLFF
>.|.|TRBJ1-4|TRBV19
TGTGCCAGTAGTGTCCAGGGGACGACTAATGAAAAACTGTTTTTT
CASSVQGTTNEKLFF
>.|TRBD1|TRBJ2-2|TRBV19
TGTGCCAGTAAGGGACAGGGAGACACCGGGGAGCTGTTTTTT
CASKGQGDTGELFF
>.|TRBD1|TRBJ1-1|TRBV7-9
TGTGCCAGCAGCTCGTTCCGGGACAGAGATAACACTGAAGCTTTCTTT
CASSSFRDRDNTEAFF
>.|TRBD1|TRBJ1-5|TRBV5-8
TGTGCCAGCAGCTCCGGACAGGGCCTATATAGCAATCAGCCCCAGCATTTT
CASSSGQGLYSNQPQHF
>.|.|TRBJ2-6|TRBV11-2
TGTGCCAGCAGCTTAGGACTCTCTGGGGCCAACGTCCTGACTTTC
CASSLGLSGANVLTF
>.|TRBD2|TRBJ2-5|TRBV6-1
TGTGCCAGCAGTGAATCACTAGCGGGAGTAGGAGAGACCCAGTACTTC
CASSESLAGVGETQYF
>.|TRBD2|TRBJ2-7|TRBV4-1
TGCGCCAGCAGCCAAAGGACTAGCGGGAATGTCGGCGAGCAGTACTTC
CASSQRTSGNVGEQYF
>.|.|TRBJ2-7|TRBV12-3/TRBV12-4
TGTGCCAGCAGGGGGACTGAGACCTACGAGCAGTACTTC
CASRGTETYEQYF
>.|TRBD2|TRBJ2-7|TRBV19
TGTGCCAGCGCGGGACTAGCGGGAGATGAGCAGTACTTC
CASAGLAGDEQYF
>.|TRBD2|TRBJ2-1|TRBV6-6
TGTGCCAGCAGTCTGGCGCACGGGACTAGCGTGCACAATGAGCAGTTCTTC
CASSLAHGTSVHNEQFF
>once|TRBD2|TRBJ2-7|TRBV7-2
TGTGCCAGCAACCACGGGGTGTTAGCGGGAACCTACGAGCAGTACTTC
CASNHGVLAGTYEQYF
>.|TRBD2|TRBJ2-3|TRBV19
TGTGCCAGTAGTATAGGCCCAGCGGGGAGCACAGATACGCAGTATTTT
CASSIGPAGSTDTQYF
>once|TRBD2|TRBJ2-4|TRBV2
TGTGCCAGCAGTTTCTCCAGACTAGCGGGAGTCTGGGCCAAAAACATTCAGTACTTC
CASSFSRLAGVWAKNIQYF
>.|TRBD2|TRBJ2-1|TRBV10-1
TGCGCCAGCACCGGAGTAGCGGGGGCCCGTGAGCAGTTCTTC
CASTGVAGAREQFF
>.|TRBD1|TRBJ2-7|TRBV11-3
TGTGCCAGCAGCCTCGGACAGGCGTCGGACTACGAGCAGTACTTC
CASSLGQASDYEQYF
>.|TRBD1|TRBJ2-5|TRBV29-1
TGCAGCGTCAACAGGGGGCCAGAGACCCAGTACTTC
CSVNRGPETQYF
>.|.|TRBJ1-5|TRBV6-1
TGTGCCAGCAGTGAAGGCCCTAGTAGTCAGCCCCAGCATTTT
CASSEGPSSQPQHF
>.|.|TRBJ1-5|TRBV6-6
TGTGCCAGCACCCGACAAACCAATCAGCCCCAGCATTTT
CASTRQTNQPQHF
>.|.|TRBJ2-5|TRBV6-5
TGTGCCAGCAGTTACGGGGGGAGCGTCGAGACCCAGTACTTC
CASSYGGSVETQYF
>.|.|TRBJ1-1|TRBV28
TGTGCCACCTCGGCGGCCACTGAAGCTTTCTTT
CATSAATEAFF
>.|TRBD1|TRBJ1-4|TRBV19
TGTGCCAGTACATCGACAGGGGGTAATGAAAAACTGTTTTTT
CASTSTGGNEKLFF
>.|.|TRBJ1-2|TRBV10-3
TGTGCCACCTTCAGCCCAACAGCTAACTATGGCTACACCTTC
CATFSPTANYGYTF
>.|TRBD2|TRBJ2-3|TRBV5-4
TGTGCCAGCAGCTTGGGACTAGCGGGACCTAGCACAGATACGCAGTATTTT
CASSLGLAGPSTDTQYF
>.|TRBD2|TRBJ2-7|TRBV30
TGTGCCTGGGAGAGGGTAGCGGGAGCCTACGAGCAGTACTTC
CAWERVAGAYEQYF
>.|.|TRBJ2-6|TRBV5-5
TGTGCCAGCAGCTTGATGATGCAGGGGAGGGGCTCTGGGGCCAACGTCCTGACTTTC
CASSLMMQGRGSGANVLTF